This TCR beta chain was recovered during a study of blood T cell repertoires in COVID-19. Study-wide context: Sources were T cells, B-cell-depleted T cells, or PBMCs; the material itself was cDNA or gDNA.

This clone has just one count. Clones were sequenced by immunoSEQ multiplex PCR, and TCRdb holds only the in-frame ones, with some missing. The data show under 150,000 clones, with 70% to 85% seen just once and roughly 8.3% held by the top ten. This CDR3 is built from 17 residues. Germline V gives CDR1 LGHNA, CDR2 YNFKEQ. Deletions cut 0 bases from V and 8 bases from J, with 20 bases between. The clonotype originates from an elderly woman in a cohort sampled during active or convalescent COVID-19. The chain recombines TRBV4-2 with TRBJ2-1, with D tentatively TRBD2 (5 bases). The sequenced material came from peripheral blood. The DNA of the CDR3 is TGTGCCAGCAGCCAAGACCCACCGGGATCAGCGGTCGATGAGCAGTTCTTC. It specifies CASSQDPPGSAVDEQFF.